This TCR beta chain was sequenced for a study of identical twins. Findings and limits, study-wide: Out-of-frame TCR alpha sharing in monozygotic twins exceeded recombination model predictions.

cDNA carried unique molecular identifiers, and a universal primer site was added by template switching. TCRdb re-called the 5' RACE reads with MiXCR, one entry per CDR3 protein. This table holds approximately 220,000 distinct CDR3 sequences, 7.5% found once. Germline CDR1 reads MDHEN; CDR2 reads SYDVKM. Deletions cut 8 bases from V and 4 bases from J, with 32 bases between. The CDR3 has 20 residues. This clonotype was counted between two and nine times. Its antigen remains unknown. These data were also filed under a second study, of yellow fever vaccine responses in identical twins.

The origin of this receptor is a woman younger than 35 in good health. The rearrangement links TRBV28 to TRBJ2-2, with D possibly being TRBD1 (6 bases). Source material: CD8+ T cells sorted from blood. The CDR3 spells CASRSIQMTVSKGVTGELFF. The DNA for the CDR3 is TGTGCCAGCCGATCCATCCAGATGACAGTCTCAAAGGGGGTCACCGGGGAGCTGTTTTTT.